The source of this TCR beta chain is a study of T cells in tuberculosis. Study background: A South African cohort included IGRA-negative adolescents, latently infected IGRA-positive adolescents and adults with active tuberculosis.

Study results and caveats: Active tuberculosis TCR-alpha repertoires lay closer to GMM-specific TCRs than IGRA-negative controls, suggesting clonal expansion.

About this clone: Its specificity is unknown.

Profiling relied on immunoSEQ multiplex PCR, and the TCRdb table lists in-frame clones only, not all of them. The sample carries tens of thousands of clones, roughly 96% recorded once. At study entry, adolescents had tuberculin skin tests and IGRA screening. Unsorted cryopreserved PBMC were sequenced, averaging roughly 100,000 T cells per clinical donor. V shed 6 bases and J 5 bases; nucleotides not matched to a gene: 5. CDR3 size: 13 residues. Germline lookup yields CDR1 SNHLY and CDR2 FYNNEI. The sequenced sample consisted of PBMCs. This clonotype originated in a donor aged 5 to 30 with latent tuberculosis or without tuberculosis infection. This chain connects TRBV2 to TRBJ2-3; 7 nucleotides line up with TRBD2. CDR3 residues: CASRSGEGDTQYF. The DNA of the CDR3 is TGTGCCAGCAGAAGCGGGGAAGGAGATACGCAGTATTTT.